These T cell receptor beta chains were read from a single sample in a study of T cells in Graves' hyperthyroidism and ophthalmopathy. In TCRdb, the multiplex PCR reads were re-called with MiXCR into one record per CDR3 protein. This sample has about 350,000 distinct CDR3 sequences, with around 13% found just once. Sequencing was carried out using blood. These receptors were obtained from a woman aged 25 to 39 with Graves' hyperthyroidism. The CDR3 runs from the conserved cysteine through the conserved F or W. The D gene is left open where the match is weak. The size of a clone is reported for some rows only, either as once, few or many, or as a class for expanded clones.

v_gene,abundance,d_gene,j_gene,CDR3nt,CDR3aa
TRBV6-1,NA,TRBD2,TRBJ2-3,TGTGCCAGCAGTCCCAAACTAGCGGGAGGGCTGGATACGCAGTATTTT,CASSPKLAGGLDTQYF
TRBV18,few,TRBD2,TRBJ2-3,TGTGCCAGCTCACCCACCAACAGCGGGAGGGACACAGATACGCAGTATTTT,CASSPTNSGRDTDTQYF
TRBV29-1,few,NA,TRBJ1-2,TGCAGCGTTGAAGAGATGGACAGATTGAATGGCTACACCTTC,CSVEEMDRLNGYTF
TRBV6-1,few,TRBD1,TRBJ2-7,TGTGCCAGCAGTTACAATCTTGGGACAGTCTCCTACGAGCAGTACTTC,CASSYNLGTVSYEQYF
TRBV6-2/TRBV6-3,NA,NA,TRBJ2-4,TGTGCCAGCAGTTACGGACTACAGGGGGCCAAAAACATTCAGTACTTC,CASSYGLQGAKNIQYF
TRBV30,many,NA,TRBJ1-1,TGTGCCTGGGAAAACACTGAAGCTTTCTTT,CAWENTEAFF
TRBV5-1,few,NA,TRBJ2-3,TGCGCCAGCAGCTTCGGGAATGTTGGAGATACGCAGTATTTT,CASSFGNVGDTQYF
TRBV7-2,NA,NA,TRBJ2-2,TGTGCCAGCAGCTTAGGAACAGGGTATGCCGGGGAGCTGTTTTTT,CASSLGTGYAGELFF
TRBV5-5,NA,TRBD1,TRBJ2-5,TGTGCCAGCAGCTTGGAAACAGGGGGCAGGGAGACCCAGTACTTC,CASSLETGGRETQYF
TRBV4-2,NA,NA,TRBJ2-5,TGTGCCAGCAGCCAAGGCAATGGAGGGGAGACCCAGTACTTC,CASSQGNGGETQYF
TRBV19,NA,NA,TRBJ2-1,TGTGCCACCGACAGCTCCTACAATGAGCAGTTCTTC,CATDSSYNEQFF
TRBV5-5,many,NA,TRBJ2-7,TGTGCCAGCAGCTGGCCCAGGGTTGGAGGCGAGCAGTACTTC,CASSWPRVGGEQYF
TRBV6-8,many,NA,TRBJ2-1,TGTGCCAGCAGTTACTTCAGGGGATCGACAGTCAATGAGCAGTTCTTC,CASSYFRGSTVNEQFF
TRBV6-1,many,TRBD2,TRBJ2-1,TGTGCCAGCAGTGTCCTAGCGGGAGTCAATGAGCAGTTCTTC,CASSVLAGVNEQFF
TRBV12-5,NA,NA,TRBJ2-6,TGTGCTAGTGCCCGGTTTGAGGGTGGGGCCAACGTCCTGACTTTC,CASARFEGGANVLTF
TRBV2,many,TRBD1,TRBJ2-7,TGTGCCAGCGGAGACAGGGGTGCCTCCTACGAGCAGTACTTC,CASGDRGASYEQYF
TRBV6-1,many,TRBD2,TRBJ2-7,TGTGCCAGCAAGACCGGGACTAGTTTCACCGAGCAGTACTTC,CASKTGTSFTEQYF
TRBV7-2,few,NA,TRBJ1-1,TGTGCCAGCAGCTTAAAGCGGGGGGGGAGCACTGAAGCTTTCTTT,CASSLKRGGSTEAFF
TRBV6-1,many,TRBD2,TRBJ2-3,TGTGCCAGCGATTACCTAGCGGGAGATGGCACAGATACGCAGTATTTT,CASDYLAGDGTDTQYF
TRBV5-4,many,NA,TRBJ1-4,TGTGCCAGCAGCTTGTTGGGTGATGAAAAACTGTTTTTT,CASSLLGDEKLFF
TRBV7-3,few,NA,TRBJ1-4,TGTGCCAGCAGCTTAACGTTGGCCATCCAAAAACTGTTTTTT,CASSLTLAIQKLFF
TRBV24-1,many,NA,TRBJ1-4,TGTGCCACCAGTGATCCTGTCGGGAAACTGTTTTTT,CATSDPVGKLFF
TRBV24-1,NA,NA,TRBJ2-1,TGTGCCACCGCCGACCAGGGGACCTACAATGAGCAGTTCTTC,CATADQGTYNEQFF
TRBV4-1,once,NA,TRBJ2-7,TGCGCCAGCAGCCGCAAAGACCAGACAGTTATCTCCTACGAGCAGTACTTC,CASSRKDQTVISYEQYF
TRBV7-2,many,TRBD2,TRBJ2-1,TGTGCCAGCAGCTTAGGCCCCGGGACTAGCGGGAGGGCCTATGAGCAGTTCTTC,CASSLGPGTSGRAYEQFF
TRBV6-5,NA,NA,TRBJ2-1,TGTGCCAGCAGTTACCACTCCTTATTCGCGGGAAGAAGAGACAATGAGCAGTTCTTC,CASSYHSLFAGRRDNEQFF
TRBV7-8,many,TRBD1,TRBJ1-1,TGTGCCAGCAGCTTAGGGCAGGGGGTTCGTAACACTGAAGCTTTCTTT,CASSLGQGVRNTEAFF
TRBV28,many,NA,TRBJ1-5,TGTGCGACCAGAGGGGGCAATCAGCCCCAGCATTTT,CATRGGNQPQHF
TRBV28,many,NA,TRBJ2-5,TGTGCCAGCAGTTGGGACTCGACCCAGTACTTC,CASSWDSTQYF
TRBV4-1,NA,NA,TRBJ2-7,TGCGCCAGCAGCCAATTAGCCGGGGGAAGGGGCGAGCAGTACTTC,CASSQLAGGRGEQYF
TRBV6-7,many,TRBD2,TRBJ2-3,TGTGCCAGCAGTTACGACTTAGCGGGGGATAGCACAGATACGCAGTATTTT,CASSYDLAGDSTDTQYF
TRBV6-1,many,TRBD1,TRBJ2-7,TGTGCCAGCAGACCGGACAGGGCCCCCTCCTACGAGCAGTACTTC,CASRPDRAPSYEQYF
TRBV20-1,many,TRBD2,TRBJ2-1,TGCAGTGCTCTTCTTACCGCTAGCGGGAGTGTAAGAGGATCCTACAATGAGCAGTTCTTC,CSALLTASGSVRGSYNEQFF
TRBV29-1,NA,NA,TRBJ1-2,TGCAGCGCCGCTTCCTTGGGGTCGGGGGGCTACACCTTC,CSAASLGSGGYTF
TRBV28,few,NA,TRBJ2-1,TGTGCCAGCAGTTCGCCGGGGTCCTACAATGAGCAGTTCTTC,CASSSPGSYNEQFF
TRBV9,few,TRBD2,TRBJ2-1,TGTGCCAGCAGCAAAAGCGGGGTCTCCTACAATGAGCAGTTCTTC,CASSKSGVSYNEQFF
TRBV19,few,NA,TRBJ1-1,TGTGCCAGTAGGCCGGGCTGGGGTGGCACTGAAGCTTTCTTT,CASRPGWGGTEAFF
TRBV20-1,few,NA,TRBJ2-4,TGCAGTGCTAGCACAGTGCCGCTAGCCAAAAACATTCAGTACTTC,CSASTVPLAKNIQYF
TRBV9,few,NA,TRBJ2-1,TGTGCCAGCAGCTCCCCCGTCCACGGGGAGCAGTTCTTC,CASSSPVHGEQFF
TRBV7-6,many,NA,TRBJ2-7,TGTGCCAGCAGCTTAGCCCCCACCAGGGAGCAGTACTTC,CASSLAPTREQYF
TRBV15,many,NA,TRBJ2-5,TGTGCCACCAGCCGTCCGGGATTGGGGGAGACCCAGTACTTC,CATSRPGLGETQYF
TRBV19,few,NA,TRBJ2-2,TGTGCCAGTAGTATTTTTTTGGACACCGGGGAGCTGTTTTTT,CASSIFLDTGELFF
TRBV11-2,many,TRBD1,TRBJ1-6,TGTGCCAGCAGCTCCCGGACAGGCCAAAATTCACCCCTCCACTTT,CASSSRTGQNSPLHF
TRBV13,few,TRBD2,TRBJ2-5,TGTGCCAGCAGCTCTGGACTAGCGGGAGTAGGAGAGACCCAGTACTTC,CASSSGLAGVGETQYF
TRBV28,many,TRBD1,TRBJ1-6,TGTGCCAGCACACACGAGGACAGGTCCAATTCACCCCTCCACTTT,CASTHEDRSNSPLHF
TRBV28,many,TRBD2,TRBJ2-7,TGTGCCAGCAGTTCCGACAGGGGGGGACTAGCGGGCCTCTACGAGCAGTACTTC,CASSSDRGGLAGLYEQYF
TRBV10-2,many,NA,TRBJ2-1,TGCGCCAGCAGTGAGCCTAGGGGCCGAACATTCAATGAGCAGTTCTTC,CASSEPRGRTFNEQFF
TRBV6-1,many,TRBD1,TRBJ1-1,TGTGCCAGCAGTGAAGCTTACAGGGGAACAACTGAAGCTTTCTTT,CASSEAYRGTTEAFF
TRBV12-3/TRBV12-4,many,NA,TRBJ2-5,TGTGCCAGCAGTTTGGAGGCTCGTGGGACCCAGTACTTC,CASSLEARGTQYF
TRBV7-2,NA,TRBD1,TRBJ1-2,TGTGCCAGCAGCTTCGGTGGGACAGGGTTCAACTATGGCTACACCTTC,CASSFGGTGFNYGYTF
TRBV20-1,NA,NA,TRBJ2-2,TGCAGTGCTAGAAAGCGATGGAACACCGGGGAGCTGTTTTTT,CSARKRWNTGELFF
TRBV11-3,many,NA,TRBJ2-4,TGTGCCAGCAGCTTCGCAGGGGGGAACATTCAGTACTTC,CASSFAGGNIQYF
TRBV6-2/TRBV6-3,many,NA,TRBJ2-3,TGTGCCAGCAGTTCCGGAGCGTCAGATACGCAGTATTTT,CASSSGASDTQYF
TRBV7-2,NA,TRBD2,TRBJ2-1,TGTGCCAGCAGCTTAGGTGGGCTCGGGACTAATTACAATGAGCAGTTCTTC,CASSLGGLGTNYNEQFF